This T cell receptor beta chain was sequenced in a study of T cells in Graves' hyperthyroidism and ophthalmopathy. The germline V and J ends were trimmed by 0 bases and 1 base, with 13 bases remaining between them. Germline V lookup: CDR1 SGHRS, CDR2 YFSETQ. CDR3 length equals 16 residues. Amplification yielded TCR beta CDR3 regions, with RNA transcripts as the source. When the TCR CDR3 underwent first-round RT-PCR, the HTBI primer set was used. MiXCR was run by TCRdb on the multiplex PCR reads, yielding one entry per CDR3 protein. Here the sample spans fewer than 450,000 distinct CDR3 sequences, roughly 18% being singletons. Study-level points and caveats: Most clonotypes expanded in thyroid above 0.001 were likewise present in blood.

Note on this clonotype: The antigen is unknown.

Disease duration was under 3 months in the ophthalmopathy patients, who also had a Clinical Activity Score of at least 3 and a NOSPECS grade of at least 4. Clinicians diagnosed patients from clinical symptoms, serum thyroxine and TRAb, thyroid ultrasound and orbital computed tomography. The chain links TRBV5-1 to TRBJ1-1; D possibly corresponds to TRBD1 (6 bases). This clonotype was sampled from a man between 18 and 35 years old with Graves' ophthalmopathy. Input material: blood. CDR3 region: CASSLGPRGGNTEAFF. As DNA, the CDR3 is TGCGCCAGCAGCTTGGGGCCCAGGGGCGGGAACACTGAAGCTTTCTTT.